The clone carrying this TCR beta chain appeared a few times. What it recognizes is unknown. It was RNA transcripts that yielded the amplified TCR beta CDR3 regions. During a first-round RT-PCR of the TCR CDR3, the HTBI primer set was used. TCRdb reanalysed the multiplex PCR reads using MiXCR and keeps one entry per CDR3 protein. The sample holds hundreds of thousands of distinct CDR3 sequences, 40% to 55% seen once. This entry belongs to a study of T cells in Graves' hyperthyroidism and ophthalmopathy. Study-wide results and caveats: A model built on 13 V-J features separated ophthalmopathy from stable hyperthyroidism. Most clonotypes expanded in thyroid above 0.001 were likewise present in blood.

Uncontrolled infections, other autoimmune diseases, pregnancy or lactation led to exclusion of patients. Orbital computed tomography and thyroid ultrasound, together with serum TRAb and thyroxine and clinical symptoms, were used for diagnoses. The sequenced material came from peripheral blood or thyroid tissue (not recorded which). The receptor was derived from an adult man with Graves' disease, either hyperthyroidism or ophthalmopathy (not recorded which).

CDR3 loop: CAAGERSGSTDTQYF. In DNA, the CDR3 is TGTGCCGCAGGGGAACGTAGCGGAAGCACAGATACGCAGTATTTT. This rearrangement joins TRBV24-1 to TRBJ2-3; D may be TRBD1 or TRBD2 (6 bases each). This CDR3 region has 15 residues. V was cut by 12 bases and J by 0 bases, with 18 bases left in between. Per germline, CDR1 KGHDR and CDR2 SFDVKD.